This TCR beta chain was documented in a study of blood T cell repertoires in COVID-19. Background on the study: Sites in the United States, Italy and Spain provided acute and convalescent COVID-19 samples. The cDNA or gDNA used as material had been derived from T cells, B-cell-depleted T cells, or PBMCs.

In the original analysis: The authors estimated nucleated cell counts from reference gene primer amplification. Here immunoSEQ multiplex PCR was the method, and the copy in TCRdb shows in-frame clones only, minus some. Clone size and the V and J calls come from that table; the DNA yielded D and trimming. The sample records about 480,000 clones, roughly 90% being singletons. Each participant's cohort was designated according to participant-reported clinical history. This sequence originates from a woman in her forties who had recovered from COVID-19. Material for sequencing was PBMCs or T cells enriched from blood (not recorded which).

The CDR3 loop reads CASSQAGNEAFF. The CDR3 region has the DNA TGTGCCAGCAGCCAAGCGGGAAATGAAGCTTTCTTT. The chain links TRBV4-2 to TRBJ1-1; D is unresolved. Germline assignment: CDR1 LGHNA and CDR2 YNFKEQ. CDR3 length equals 12 residues. The ends were cut back, 1 base at V and 7 bases at J, with 7 bases in the middle.